This T cell receptor (beta chain) is from a study of blood T cell repertoires in COVID-19. TCRdb keeps only in-frame clones here, not all; method: immunoSEQ multiplex PCR. The sample holds approximately 210,000 clones, around 87% seen once. Trimming took off 10 bases at V and 0 bases at J, with 10 bases between the two ends. The V gene's germline CDR1 is LNHDA and CDR2 SQIVND (reference sequence). CDR3 length: 12 amino acids. Material: PBMCs or T cells enriched from blood (not recorded which). The chain combines TRBV19 with TRBJ2-7; a weak D match, TRBD2 (6 bases). This TCR was sampled from a young man in a cohort exposed to, infected with or recovered from COVID-19 (not recorded which). The CDR3 DNA sequence: TGTGCCACCGGAGGGGACTCCTACGAGCAGTACTTC. Translated, it gives CATGGDSYEQYF.